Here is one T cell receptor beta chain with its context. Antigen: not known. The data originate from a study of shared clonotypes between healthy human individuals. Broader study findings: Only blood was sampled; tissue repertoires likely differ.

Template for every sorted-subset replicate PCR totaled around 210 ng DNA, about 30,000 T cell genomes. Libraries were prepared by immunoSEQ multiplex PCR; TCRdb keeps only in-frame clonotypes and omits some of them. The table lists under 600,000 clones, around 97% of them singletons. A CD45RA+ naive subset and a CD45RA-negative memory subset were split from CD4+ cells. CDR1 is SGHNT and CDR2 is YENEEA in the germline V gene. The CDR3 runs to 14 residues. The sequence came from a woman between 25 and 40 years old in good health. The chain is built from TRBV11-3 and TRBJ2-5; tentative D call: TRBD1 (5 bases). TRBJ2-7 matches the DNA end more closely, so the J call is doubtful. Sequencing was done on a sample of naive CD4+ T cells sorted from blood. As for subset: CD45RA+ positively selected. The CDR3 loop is CASSLSDRTYEQYF. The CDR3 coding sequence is TGTGCCAGCAGCTTGTCCGACAGAACCTACGAGCAGTACTTC.